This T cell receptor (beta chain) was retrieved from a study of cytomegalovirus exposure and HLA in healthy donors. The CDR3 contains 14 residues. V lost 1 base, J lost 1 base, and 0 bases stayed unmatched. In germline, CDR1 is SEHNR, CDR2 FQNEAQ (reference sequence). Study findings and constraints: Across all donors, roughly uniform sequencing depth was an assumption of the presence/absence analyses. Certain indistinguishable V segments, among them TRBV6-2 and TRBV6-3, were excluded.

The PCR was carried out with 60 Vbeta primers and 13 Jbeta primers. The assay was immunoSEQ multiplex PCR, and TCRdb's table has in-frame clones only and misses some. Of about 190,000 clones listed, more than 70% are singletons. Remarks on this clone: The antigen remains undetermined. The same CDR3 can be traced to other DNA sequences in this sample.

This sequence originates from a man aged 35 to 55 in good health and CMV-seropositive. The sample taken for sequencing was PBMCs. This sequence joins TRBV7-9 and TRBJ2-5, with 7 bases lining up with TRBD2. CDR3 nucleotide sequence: TGTGCCAGCAGCTTAGGGGAGGGCCAAGAGACCCAGTACTTC. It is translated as CASSLGEGQETQYF.